Below are 10 T cell receptor beta chains sequenced from a single sample in a study of cytomegalovirus exposure and HLA in healthy donors. Assay used: immunoSEQ multiplex PCR; TCRdb lists only in-frame clones, some missing. The sample has fewer than 65,000 clones; 89% are singletons. The source material was PBMCs. The receptor source for this set is a woman between 18 and 29 years old in good health and CMV-seronegative.

The V call is TRBV6-6, the J call TRBJ2-5, with TRBD2 matching over 14 bases. CDR1 is MNHNY and CDR2 is SVGAGI in the germline V gene (reference sequence). With 4 bases clipped from V and 2 bases from J, the junction kept 3 bases outside the gene matches. This CDR3 is 16 amino acids long. The CDR3 sequence is CASSWTSGGFQETQYF. The CDR3 bases are TGTGCCAGCAGTTGGACTAGCGGGGGGTTTCAAGAGACCCAGTACTTC.

This clone was seen a handful of times. V gene TRBV11-2 combines with J gene TRBJ2-7, with D hard to call. CDR1 and CDR2 (germline): SGHAT, FQNNGV. The CDR3 sequence is 13 residues long. V was pared by 3 bases and J by 4 bases, with 10 bases between. The chain's CDR3 is CASSFDKTYEQYF. The DNA of the CDR3 is TGTGCCAGCAGCTTCGACAAAACATACGAGCAGTACTTC.

The chain is built from TRBV27 and TRBJ2-1; 9 bases are shared with TRBD1. V lost 4 bases and J lost 7; bases outside the gene matches: 11. Germline V gene sequence: CDR1 MNHEY, CDR2 SMNVEV (reference sequence). This CDR3 has 16 amino acids. The DNA for the CDR3 is TGTGCCAGCAGTTCCTACGCCGGGACAGGGTCGAATGAGCAGTTCTTC. Amino acids: CASSSYAGTGSNEQFF.

The chain is built from TRBV19 and TRBJ2-1, with 13 bases that match TRBD2. This CDR3 is built from 16 residues. Germline V gene lookup returns CDR1 LNHDA and CDR2 SQIVND (reference sequence). The ends lost 4 bases at V and 9 bases at J; junction bases unmatched: 9. This CDR3 reads CASSRVAGLAGVEQFF. CDR3 sequence (DNA): TGTGCCAGTAGTAGGGTTGCCGGACTAGCGGGAGTTGAGCAGTTCTTC.

This clone has a single count. The chain has TRBV4-3 and TRBJ2-3; 7 nucleotides agree with TRBD1. Germline V lookup: CDR1 LGHNA, CDR2 YSLEER. CDR3 size: 16 residues. V was pared by 0 bases and J by 4 bases, with 7 bases of the junction left unmatched. CDR3 sequence: CASSQDIYRGADTQYF. CDR3 coding DNA: TGCGCCAGCAGCCAAGATATTTACAGGGGCGCAGATACGCAGTATTTT.

This rearrangement joins TRBV5-1 to TRBJ2-1; 9 nucleotides match TRBD1. This CDR3 is 15 amino acids long. Germline assignment: CDR1 SGHRS and CDR2 YFSETQ. With 4 bases clipped from V and 4 bases from J, the junction kept 6 bases outside the gene matches. CDR3 residues: CASSRGTGLYNEQFF. Written as DNA, the CDR3 is TGCGCCAGCAGCAGAGGGACAGGGCTTTACAATGAGCAGTTCTTC.

The chain couples TRBV18 to TRBJ2-1, with a weak D call TRBD2 (6 bases). Trimming removed 2 bases at V and 4 bases at J, with 12 bases between. The germline gives CDR1 KGHSH, CDR2 LQKENI. This CDR3 has 15 amino acids. The CDR3 DNA reads as TGTGCCAGCTCACCATTGGGCGGGGCGTACAATGAGCAGTTCTTC. This gives the protein CASSPLGGAYNEQFF.

This chain connects TRBV5-4 to TRBJ1-1; D perhaps matches TRBD1 (5 bases). CDR1 SGHNT and CDR2 YYREEE come from the germline V gene (reference sequence). Trimming stripped 4 bases from V and 10 bases from J, with 14 bases between. CDR3 size: 12 residues. The CDR3 DNA is TGTGCCAGCAGCACAACCACCCAGGGAGCTTTCTTT. Encoded protein: CASSTTTQGAFF.

The chain is built from TRBV5-4 and TRBJ2-1, with D perhaps matching TRBD2 (5 bases). Trimming cost V 3 bases and J 9 bases, with 22 bases left between them. This CDR3 is 16 amino acids long. CDR1 is SGHNT, CDR2 YYREEE, per germline (reference sequence). The CDR3 region is CASSSRSSAVDTEQFF. The CDR3 nucleotides read TGTGCCAGCAGCTCCCGTAGTAGCGCAGTTGACACTGAGCAGTTCTTC.

V is TRBV2 and J is TRBJ2-1, with D possibly TRBD1 on 5 matching bases. The CDR3 has 15 amino acids. Germline V lookup: CDR1 SNHLY, CDR2 FYNNEI. The CDR3 DNA is TGTGTCTCGACAGCATTTTTGGGCGCCTACAATGAGCAGTTCTTC. Translating it yields CVSTAFLGAYNEQFF.